The source of this T cell receptor beta chain is a study of vaccination effects on CD4 cells after COVID-19. Overall study: Two-dose vaccination with either BNT162b2 or mRNA-1273 was given to the participants. Study outcomes and limitations: No early post-infection timepoints were available in the study, which also included few convalescent patients. Marked clonal contraction of both clone types appeared late after vaccination.

Measured with immunoSEQ multiplex PCR; TCRdb has only the in-frame clones, and not every one. The sample consists of around 26,000 clones, nearly 75% of them appearing once. This clone was counted between two and nine times. Its antigen remains unidentified. The CDR3 totals 13 residues. CDR1 and CDR2 from the germline V gene are LGHDT and YNNKEL (reference sequence). Trimming removed 3 bases at V and 8 bases at J, with 13 bases between. Isolation of CD4+ T cells took place after 10 days of culture. Vaccinated recipients, who were negative for nucleocapsid antibodies, had no history of SARS-CoV-2 infection.

The sequencing here drew on CD4+ T cells from PBMCs cultured without peptide, taken before COVID-19 vaccination. This chain connects TRBV3-1 (or the pseudogene TRBV3-2) to TRBJ1-2; TRBD1 is a possible D gene (6 bases). This TCR came from a human donor who received a COVID-19 vaccine. Here the CDR3 DNA reads TGTGCCAGCAGCCATTTGGCAGGGGACGGCTACACCTTC. This encodes CASSHLAGDGYTF.